This TCR beta chain appears in the sequencing data of a study of brain T cells in children with intractable seizures. This table comes from immunoSEQ multiplex PCR, and its TCRdb copy is limited to in-frame clones, with some not included. The sample gives under 150,000 clones, approximately 94% of which show up once; 3.8% is in the top ten. Before surgery, patients took at least one anti-epileptic drug. Specimen: peripheral blood, collected at surgery. This TCR derives from a boy under three years old with hemimegalencephaly and intractable seizures.

CDR3 amino acids: CASSLSGRGTDTQYF. The CDR3 nucleotides read TGTGCCAGCAGTCTATCGGGTCGAGGGACAGATACGCAGTATTTT. V and J are TRBV28 and TRBJ2-3, with D possibly TRBD2 on 5 matching bases. The germline V and J ends were trimmed by 5 bases and 3 bases, with 15 bases remaining between them. The CDR3 is made up of 15 amino acids. Germline V gene lookup returns CDR1 MDHEN and CDR2 SYDVKM.